This T cell receptor beta chain came from a study of T-cell reconstitution after alpha-beta-depleted transplantation in children. Broader study findings: At day 60, the high TCRbeta diversity found in some patients originated from recipient T cells and thymic progenitors that had survived. The origin of alpha-beta T cells about two months after transplant was reportedly several hundred expanded graft clones. Hyperexpanded clones declined; after one year, newly produced T cells mostly supplied diversity.

CDR3 length: 14 amino acids. V was clipped by 6 bases and J by 4 bases, with 18 bases between them. Germline CDR1 is DFQATT and CDR2 is SNEGSKA (reference sequence). TCRbeta library preparation incorporated unique molecular identifiers. TCRdb analysed the PCR reads with MiXCR anew, one entry per CDR3 protein. The sample shows some 550,000 distinct CDR3 sequences, more than 20% of them seen only once. This clonotype occurred a few times. The antigen is unknown. J is TRBJ1-2 and V is TRBV20-1, with a possible D match to TRBD1 (6 bases). The sequence was collected from a boy younger than two who had a stem cell transplant for acute myeloid leukemia, so the T cells may come from the graft donor. The material was PBMCs, mostly from graft donor cells, obtained 360 days after TCRalphabeta/CD19-depleted stem cell transplant. CDR3 coding DNA: TGCAGTGCAAATGGGGGCGACAACTCCTATGGCTACACCTTC. This translates into CSANGGDNSYGYTF.